Shown below are 10 T cell receptor beta chains from a single sample sequenced in a study of identical twins (dated by TCRdb to 2016 to 2017). The library was built by means of 5' RACE. Data came from an Illumina HiSeq 2000. Through fastp at Q25 and MiXCR, TCRdb rebuilt clones from the public reads, retaining in-frame beta chains. A single entry per CDR3 protein holds the most common genes and DNA from its merged rows. The sample table contains about 700,000 distinct CDR3 sequences; only one count was recorded for 8.6% of them. The ten largest clones take up approximately 0.96% of the sample. These data are also associated with another study on yellow fever vaccine responses in identical twins.

Sequencing was carried out using PBMCs. These receptors all stem from a woman aged 18-35 years in good health.

The V call is TRBV6-2 or TRBV6-3, the J call TRBJ2-6; 8 bases align to TRBD1. V lost 5 bases and J lost 3; bases outside the gene matches: 0. The CDR3 loop spans 14 amino acids. The V gene's germline CDR1 is MNHEY and CDR2 SVGEGT. Written as DNA, the CDR3 is TGTGCCAGCAGTGGACAGGGTGGGGCCAACGTCCTGACTTTC. It specifies CASSGQGGANVLTF.

This clonotype was counted a few times. The V and J genes are TRBV3-1 and TRBJ2-5; D unresolved. Trimming stripped 6 bases from V and 9 bases from J, with 20 bases between. The CDR3 consists of 14 residues. The germline gives CDR1 LGHDT, CDR2 YNNKEL (reference sequence). In nucleotides, the CDR3 is TGTGCCAGCAGACGCGACGGATTGCCTGCGGCCCAGTACTTC. Amino acids: CASRRDGLPAAQYF.

At least ten counts were recorded for this clonotype. The gene calls are TRBV5-1 and TRBJ2-1; TRBD2 aligns across 14 bases. Germline V gene data show CDR1 as SGHRS and CDR2 as YFSETQ. With V trimmed by 4 bases and J by 6 bases, 3 bases remained unmatched. This CDR3 contains 15 residues. For the CDR3, the DNA is TGCGCCAGCAGCACGGGACTAGCGGGAGTCAATGAGCAGTTCTTC. As protein: CASSTGLAGVNEQFF.

The chain is built from TRBV4-2 and TRBJ1-6; D may be TRBD1 (5 bases). Germline CDR1 reads LGHNA; CDR2 reads YNFKEQ. Between the trimmed V and J ends, which lost 8 bases and 5 bases, there was a span of 10 bases. The CDR3 totals 13 residues. The CDR3, as DNA: TGTGCCAGCCGGGACGGAGATAATTCACCCCTCCACTTT. This encodes CASRDGDNSPLHF.

The chain combines TRBV28 with TRBJ2-1, with TRBD2 matching over 10 bases. This CDR3 spans 16 amino acids. CDR1 and CDR2 (germline): MDHEN, SYDVKM. The V gene end was trimmed by 5 bases and the J gene end by 8 bases; junction bases not matched to a gene: 12. CDR3 sequence reads: CASSPLAGVGQDEQFF. The CDR3 bases are TGTGCCAGCAGTCCCCTAGCGGGAGTAGGACAGGATGAGCAGTTCTTC.

This clonotype was observed a few times. The rearrangement joins TRBV25-1 to TRBJ2-7; tentative D call: TRBD2 (7 bases). Germline loops: CDR1 MGHDK, CDR2 SYGVNS. V was trimmed by 4 bases and J by 2 bases, leaving 18 bases between them. CDR3 length equals 16 residues. CDR3 DNA: TGTGCCAGCAGTGTGGGGGGGTGGCAGGGGACCTACGAGCAGTACTTC. Encoded protein: CASSVGGWQGTYEQYF.

This clonotype came up many times. The rearrangement links TRBV20-1 to TRBJ2-7; maybe TRBD1 (7 bases). The germline CDR1 and CDR2 sequences are DFQATT and SNEGSKA (reference sequence). The V end lost 0 bases, the J end lost 2 bases, and 14 bases lay between the germline ends. This CDR3 has 15 residues. DNA for the CDR3: TGCAGTGCTAGAGATCTCAGGGGGGACGCCTACGAGCAGTACTTC. This encodes CSARDLRGDAYEQYF.

DNA for the CDR3: TGCAGTGCTAGAGATGTCCAGGGGGGGTACGAGCAGTACTTC. This codes for CSARDVQGGYEQYF. The chain couples TRBV20-1 to TRBJ2-7; the D gene could be TRBD1 or TRBD2 (7 bases each). The CDR3 spans 14 residues. Germline V gene data show CDR1 as DFQATT and CDR2 as SNEGSKA (reference sequence). Trimming took 0 bases from V and 4 from J, leaving 13 bases between them.

In this sample, this clonotype turned up a few times. The gene calls are TRBV2 and TRBJ2-1; 7 bases align to TRBD1. After removal of 2 bases from V and 0 bases from J, the junction contained 13 bases not matched to a gene. CDR3 length: 19 residues. Germline CDR1 SNHLY, CDR2 FYNNEI. The CDR3 region is CASSERLAGGWSSYNEQFF. The CDR3 nucleotides are TGTGCCAGCAGTGAAAGGTTAGCAGGGGGATGGAGCTCCTACAATGAGCAGTTCTTC.

This clonotype was counted ten times or more. V and J are TRBV28 and TRBJ2-2, with 12 bases identical to TRBD2. Germline V gene lookup returns CDR1 MDHEN and CDR2 SYDVKM. The CDR3 extends over 17 amino acids. Unmatched junction bases numbered 9, after V lost 5 bases and J lost 5 bases. The CDR3 region has the DNA TGTGCCAGCAGTCCCCGGACTAGCGGGGTAGGGACCGGGGAGCTGTTTTTT. Amino acid sequence: CASSPRTSGVGTGELFF.